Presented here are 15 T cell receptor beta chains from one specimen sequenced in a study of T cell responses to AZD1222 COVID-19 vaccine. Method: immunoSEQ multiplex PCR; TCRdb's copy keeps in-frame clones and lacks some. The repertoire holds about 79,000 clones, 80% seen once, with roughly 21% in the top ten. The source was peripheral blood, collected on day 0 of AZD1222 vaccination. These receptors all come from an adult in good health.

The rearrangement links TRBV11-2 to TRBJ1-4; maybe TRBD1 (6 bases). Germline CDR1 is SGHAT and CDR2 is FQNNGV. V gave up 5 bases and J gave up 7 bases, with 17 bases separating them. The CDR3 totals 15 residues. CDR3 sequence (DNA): TGTGCCAGCAGCCAGGGTGGGACACCGTTTGAAAAACTGTTTTTT. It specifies CASSQGGTPFEKLFF.

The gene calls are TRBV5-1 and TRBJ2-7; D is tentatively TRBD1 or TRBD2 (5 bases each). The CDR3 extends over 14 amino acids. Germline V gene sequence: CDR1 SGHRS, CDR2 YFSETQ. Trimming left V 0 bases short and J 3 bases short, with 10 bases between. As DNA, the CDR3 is TGCGCCAGCAGCTTGGTTGGGACGAACTACGAGCAGTACTTC. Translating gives CASSLVGTNYEQYF.

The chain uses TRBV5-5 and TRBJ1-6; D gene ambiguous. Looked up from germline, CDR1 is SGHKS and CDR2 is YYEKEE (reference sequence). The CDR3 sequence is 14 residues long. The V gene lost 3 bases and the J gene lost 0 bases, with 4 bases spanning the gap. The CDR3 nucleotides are TGTGCCAGCAGCTCTAGCTCCTATAATTCACCCCTCCACTTT. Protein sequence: CASSSSSYNSPLHF.

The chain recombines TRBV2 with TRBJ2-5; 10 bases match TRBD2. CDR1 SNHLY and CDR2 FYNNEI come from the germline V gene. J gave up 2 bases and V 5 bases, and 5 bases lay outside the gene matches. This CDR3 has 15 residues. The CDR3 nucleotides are TGTGCCAGCAGTACCAATAGCGGGAGGCAAGAGACCCAGTACTTC. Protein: CASSTNSGRQETQYF.

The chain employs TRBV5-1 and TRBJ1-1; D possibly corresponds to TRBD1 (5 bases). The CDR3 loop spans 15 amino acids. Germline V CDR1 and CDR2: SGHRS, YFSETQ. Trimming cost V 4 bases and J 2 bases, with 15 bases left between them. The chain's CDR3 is CASSPRLGPNTEAFF. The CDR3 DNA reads TGCGCCAGCAGCCCTAGGTTGGGGCCAAACACTGAAGCTTTCTTT.

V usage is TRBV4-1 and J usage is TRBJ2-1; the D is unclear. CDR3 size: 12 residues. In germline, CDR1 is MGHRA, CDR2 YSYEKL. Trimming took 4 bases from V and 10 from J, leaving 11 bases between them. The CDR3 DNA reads TGCGCCAGCAGCCCCCTGGGAACCGAGCAGTTCTTC. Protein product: CASSPLGTEQFF.

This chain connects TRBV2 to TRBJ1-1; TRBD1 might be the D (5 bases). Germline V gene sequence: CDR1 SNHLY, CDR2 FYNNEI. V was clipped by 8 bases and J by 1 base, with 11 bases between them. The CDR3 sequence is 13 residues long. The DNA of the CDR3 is TGTGCCAGCCTCCAGGGACGGAACACTGAAGCTTTCTTT. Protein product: CASLQGRNTEAFF.

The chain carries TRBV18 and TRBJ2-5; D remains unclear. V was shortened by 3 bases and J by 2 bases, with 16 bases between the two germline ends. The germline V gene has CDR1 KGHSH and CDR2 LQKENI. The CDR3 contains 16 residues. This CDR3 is CASSPRSPNGQETQYF. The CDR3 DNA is TGTGCCAGCTCACCGCGTTCCCCAAACGGGCAAGAGACCCAGTACTTC.

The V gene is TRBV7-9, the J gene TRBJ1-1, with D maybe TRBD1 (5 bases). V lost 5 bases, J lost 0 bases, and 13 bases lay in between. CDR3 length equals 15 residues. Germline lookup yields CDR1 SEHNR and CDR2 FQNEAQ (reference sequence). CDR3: CASSLSQGMNTEAFF. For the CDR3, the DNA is TGTGCCAGCAGCCTTAGCCAGGGTATGAACACTGAAGCTTTCTTT.

CDR3 sequence (DNA): TGCAGTGCTAGTGAACAGCGGGAGTACGAGCAGTACTTC. This encodes CSASEQREYEQYF. The chain carries TRBV20-1 and TRBJ2-7; 8 bases align to TRBD2. Germline lookup yields CDR1 DFQATT and CDR2 SNEGSKA (reference sequence). Losses at the gene ends were 3 bases for V and 4 bases for J; bases not matched to a gene: 5. The length of the CDR3 is 13 residues.

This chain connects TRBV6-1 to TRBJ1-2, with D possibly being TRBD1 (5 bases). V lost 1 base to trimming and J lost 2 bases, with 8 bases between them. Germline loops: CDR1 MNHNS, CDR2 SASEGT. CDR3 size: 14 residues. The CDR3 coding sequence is TGTGCCAGCAGTGAAGGCTGGGGGAACTATGGCTACACCTTC. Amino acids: CASSEGWGNYGYTF.

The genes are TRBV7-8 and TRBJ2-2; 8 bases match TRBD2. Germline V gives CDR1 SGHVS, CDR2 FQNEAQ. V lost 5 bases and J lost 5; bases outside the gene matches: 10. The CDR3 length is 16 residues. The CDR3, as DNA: TGTGCCAGCAGCCCTCAAGCGGGGGTTGGTACCGGGGAGCTGTTTTTT. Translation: CASSPQAGVGTGELFF.

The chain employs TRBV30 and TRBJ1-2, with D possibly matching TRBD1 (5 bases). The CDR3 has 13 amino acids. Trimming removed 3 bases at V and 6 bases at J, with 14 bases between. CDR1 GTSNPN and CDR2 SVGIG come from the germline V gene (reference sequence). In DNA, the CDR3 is TGTGCCTGGAGCCTAACGGGGGGGGATGGCTACACCTTC. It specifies CAWSLTGGDGYTF.

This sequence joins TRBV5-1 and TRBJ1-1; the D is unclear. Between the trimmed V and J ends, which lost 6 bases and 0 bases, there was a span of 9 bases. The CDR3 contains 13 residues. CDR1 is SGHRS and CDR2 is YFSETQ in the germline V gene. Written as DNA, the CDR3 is TGCGCCAGCACCGCCGGGATGAACACTGAAGCTTTCTTT. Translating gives CASTAGMNTEAFF.

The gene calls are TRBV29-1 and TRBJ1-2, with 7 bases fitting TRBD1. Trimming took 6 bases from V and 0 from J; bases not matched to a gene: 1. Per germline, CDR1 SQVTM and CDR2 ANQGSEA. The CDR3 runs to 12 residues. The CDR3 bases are TGCAGCGTAGGGACAGCTAACTATGGCTACACCTTC. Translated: CSVGTANYGYTF.